A single sample gave rise to the 21 T cell receptor beta chains below, sequenced in a study of vaccination and CD4 T cells after COVID-19. At the Johns Hopkins FTIC core, DNA taken from cultured CD4+ T cells was sequenced by way of the Oncomine TCR Beta short-read assay. TCRdb redid the calling of the PCR reads with MiXCR, one entry per CDR3 protein. The sample holds roughly 15,000 distinct CDR3 sequences, 45% to 65% seen once. Stated treatment: approximately 9-day PBMC culture with coronavirus spike peptide pools or control peptides (ViraFEST assay). Their antigens remain unidentified. Sequenced input: CD4+ T cells from blood, cultured in vitro. These receptor sequences come from a human donor who had recovered from COVID-19.

The rearrangement links TRBV6-5 to TRBJ1-5; 10 bases match TRBD1. The junction had 7 bases not matched to a gene; V was cut back by 1 base and J by 7 bases. The CDR3 consists of 16 residues. Germline CDR1 reads MNHEY; CDR2 reads SVGAGI. CDR3 DNA sequence: TGTGCCAGCAGTTACTGGGCCGGGACAGGGGACCAGCCCCAGCATTTT. Translation: CASSYWAGTGDQPQHF.

The J gene is TRBJ1-2, the V gene TRBV20-1; weak D call: TRBD1 (5 bases). The V and J ends lost 6 bases and 4 bases respectively, with 24 bases between them. The CDR3 consists of 16 residues. CDR1 and CDR2 from the germline V gene are DFQATT and SNEGSKA (reference sequence). As DNA, the CDR3 is TGCAGTGCAAGGGGCCCAGGAGTCGACCGGGCCTATGGCTACACCTTC. Translated, it gives CSARGPGVDRAYGYTF.

The chain combines TRBV19 with TRBJ2-7; 7 bases map to TRBD2. J gave up 2 bases and V 3 bases, and 4 bases lay outside the gene matches. The V gene's germline CDR1 is LNHDA and CDR2 SQIVND (reference sequence). This CDR3 has 14 residues. The CDR3 DNA reads TGTGCCAGTAGTATTGGCGGGGGACCCTACGAGCAGTACTTC. Its protein product is CASSIGGGPYEQYF.

This chain uses TRBV6-2 or TRBV6-3 with TRBJ2-1; D is undetermined. This CDR3 has 13 amino acids. V lost 6 bases and J lost 10, with 16 bases in between. Germline CDR1 is MNHEY and CDR2 is SVGEGT. The CDR3 nucleotides are TGTGCCAGCAGCCCGGTGCGGTCCGGGGAGCAGTTCTTC. Its translation is CASSPVRSGEQFF.

The chain employs TRBV4-3 and TRBJ2-5; the D is unclear. The CDR3 loop spans 13 amino acids. Germline V CDR1 and CDR2: LGHNA, YSLEER. The V and J ends lost 6 bases and 5 bases respectively, with 13 bases between them. The DNA of the CDR3 is TGCGCCAGCAGTATAGCTGTCGCGGAGACCCAGTACTTC. As protein: CASSIAVAETQYF.

This rearrangement joins TRBV20-1 to TRBJ2-1, with a weak D call TRBD1 (5 bases). Between the trimmed V and J ends, which lost 3 bases and 6 bases, there was a span of 15 bases. Germline CDR1 reads DFQATT; CDR2 reads SNEGSKA (reference sequence). The CDR3 contains 14 residues. CDR3 amino acids: CSASTPSGINEQFF. The CDR3 region has the DNA TGCAGTGCTAGCACACCCTCAGGGATCAATGAGCAGTTCTTC.

The chain couples TRBV6-2 or TRBV6-3 to TRBJ1-3; D uncertain. The V end lost 4 bases, the J end lost 1 base, and 11 bases lay between the germline ends. Germline V gene data show CDR1 as MNHEY and CDR2 as SVGEGT. The CDR3 loop spans 15 amino acids. CDR3 nucleotides: TGTGCCAGCAGTTCCGCTAGGCAATCTGGAAACACCATATATTTT. It yields the protein CASSSARQSGNTIYF.

This clonotype was counted once. This chain connects TRBV11-3 to TRBJ1-1; D remains ambiguous. The CDR3 is 14 amino acids. Germline V gene lookup returns CDR1 SGHNT and CDR2 YENEEA. Deletions cut 1 base from V and 1 base from J, with 7 bases between. The CDR3 spells CASSLAAQNTEAFF. The DNA of the CDR3 is TGTGCCAGCAGCTTAGCCGCCCAGAACACTGAAGCTTTCTTT.

This sequence joins TRBV28 and TRBJ1-2; the D is unclear. The CDR3 extends over 14 amino acids. The germline CDR1 and CDR2 sequences are MDHEN and SYDVKM. V was trimmed by 6 bases and J by 4 bases, leaving 15 bases between them. In nucleotides, the CDR3 is TGTGCCAGCAGCCCGCTGGGGTTTGGCTATGGCTACACCTTC. Its protein is CASSPLGFGYGYTF.

This sequence joins TRBV5-1 and TRBJ1-2; D gene uncertain. This CDR3 comprises 12 residues. Germline CDR1 and CDR2: SGHRS and YFSETQ. V shed 7 bases and J shed 4 bases, with 11 bases lying between them. The CDR3 DNA reads as TGCGCCAGCCGCCAAGGCAGCTATGGCTACACCTTC. This encodes CASRQGSYGYTF. The full variable domain, completed using reference TRBV5-1 and TRBJ1-2, is KAGVTQTPRYLIKTRGQQVTLSCSPISGHRSVSWYQQTPGQGLQFLFEYFSETQRNKGNFPGRFSGRQFSNSRSEMNVSTLELGDSALYLCASRQGSYGYTFGSGTRLTVV.

This clonotype was counted a few times. The V and J genes are TRBV7-9 and TRBJ1-5; 8 nucleotides agree with TRBD1. This CDR3 has 15 residues. The germline V gene has CDR1 SEHNR and CDR2 FQNEAQ (reference sequence). With 5 bases clipped from V and 6 bases from J, the junction kept 9 bases outside the gene matches. In DNA, the CDR3 is TGTGCCAGCAGCGCCACCACAGGGGGAGGTCAGCCCCAGCATTTT. It specifies CASSATTGGGQPQHF.

This clonotype was recorded a few times. The V and J genes are TRBV29-1 and TRBJ1-1, with a tentative D call TRBD1 (5 bases). The V and J ends lost 4 bases and 3 bases respectively, with 6 bases between them. Germline-derived CDR1 and CDR2 are SQVTM and ANQGSEA. CDR3 size: 11 residues. The CDR3 DNA reads TGCAGCGTTGCAGGGTACACTGAAGCTTTCTTT. It yields the protein CSVAGYTEAFF.

The chain recombines TRBV29-1 with TRBJ1-2, with D hard to call. Trimming cost V 7 bases and J 8 bases, with 20 bases left between them. This CDR3 is 13 amino acids long. Germline values: CDR1 SQVTM, CDR2 ANQGSEA. DNA of the CDR3: TGCAGCGCTGCGGGTTGGGCGGGGAAAGGCTACACCTTC. Translating gives CSAAGWAGKGYTF.

The chain is built from TRBV20-1 and TRBJ2-7, with 10 positions matching TRBD1. CDR1 and CDR2 from the germline V gene are DFQATT and SNEGSKA (reference sequence). CDR3 length equals 15 residues. The ends lost 3 bases at V and 6 bases at J; junction bases unmatched: 11. The CDR3 nucleotides read TGCAGTGCTAGTAGTTTCGGGACAGGGGTTGGCGAGCAGTACTTC. Protein sequence: CSASSFGTGVGEQYF.

A few counts support this clonotype. This rearrangement joins TRBV24-1 to TRBJ2-2, with D perhaps TRBD2 (6 bases). V lost 4 bases to trimming and J lost 5 bases, with 16 bases between them. This CDR3 comprises 16 residues. CDR1 is KGHDR, CDR2 SFDVKD, per germline. CDR3 coding DNA: TGTGCCACCAGTGAATCTTCCGGGAGATGGACCGGGGAGCTGTTTTTT. It specifies CATSESSGRWTGELFF.

The rearrangement links TRBV7-2 to TRBJ2-5; tentatively, D is TRBD1 or TRBD2 (5 bases each). Germline CDR1 and CDR2: SGHTA and FQGNSA. This CDR3 is 17 amino acids long. Trimming pared 1 base from V and 4 bases from J, leaving 19 bases between. CDR3: CASSLGNRGAWLETQYF. The CDR3 nucleotides are TGTGCCAGCAGCTTAGGGAACCGGGGCGCTTGGTTAGAGACCCAGTACTTC.

This clonotype was observed a few times. The rearrangement uses TRBV7-9 and TRBJ2-2, with TRBD1 matching 8 bases. The length of the CDR3 is 14 residues. The V and J ends lost 6 bases and 9 bases, in that order; junction bases with no gene match: 9. Germline CDR1 is SEHNR and CDR2 is FQNEAQ (reference sequence). The DNA of the CDR3 is TGTGCCAGCAGGTCAGGGGGCCGCGGTAGGGAGCTGTTTTTT. Translating gives CASRSGGRGRELFF.

The rearrangement joins TRBV5-4 to TRBJ2-7, with D perhaps TRBD1 (7 bases). V lost 0 bases and J lost 4, with 11 bases in between. The length of the CDR3 is 14 residues. The V gene's germline CDR1 is SGHNT and CDR2 YYREEE (reference sequence). The CDR3 loop is CASSLGGTEYEQYF. DNA of the CDR3: TGTGCCAGCAGCTTGGGCGGGACAGAATACGAGCAGTACTTC.

The genes are TRBV9 and TRBJ1-2; TRBD1 matches 10 bases. CDR3 length equals 16 residues. Germline-derived CDR1 and CDR2 are SGDLS and YYNGEE. The ends lost 6 bases at V and 5 bases at J; junction bases unmatched: 13. CDR3 residues: CASTPRTGGRGYGYTF. Written as DNA, the CDR3 is TGTGCCAGCACCCCCAGGACAGGGGGTCGCGGTTATGGCTACACCTTC.

This clonotype was picked up a small number of times. This chain links TRBV19 with TRBJ1-5; 10 bases agree with TRBD1. CDR3 size: 14 residues. Trimming removed 4 bases from V and 4 bases from J; junction bases left unmatched: 1. Germline CDR1 and CDR2: LNHDA and SQIVND (reference sequence). CDR3 protein: CASSRDRGNQPQHF. The CDR3 region has the DNA TGTGCCAGTAGTAGGGACAGGGGTAATCAGCCCCAGCATTTT.

The sample holds a few counts of this clonotype. The gene calls are TRBV20-1 and TRBJ2-3, with 8 bases that match TRBD2. CDR1 and CDR2 from the germline V gene are DFQATT and SNEGSKA (reference sequence). The CDR3 runs 15 residues. After removal of 0 bases from V and 7 bases from J, the junction contained 9 bases not matched to a gene. Here the CDR3 DNA reads TGCAGTGCTAGAGAGAGCGGGAGTCGCATCTATACGCAGTATTTT. Encoded protein: CSARESGSRIYTQYF.